Here is one T cell receptor (beta chain) with its context. The target antigen is unknown. These data come from a study of T cell responses to AZD1222 COVID-19 vaccine. Study-wide results and limits: With dominance at 160-218 and 743-854, vaccine-associated CD4 TCRs spanned spike. Donors, mostly white British, included more females; clonal diversity was possibly underestimated.

Germline values: CDR1 MNHEY, CDR2 SVGAGI. V was clipped by 7 bases and J by 6 bases, with 12 bases between them. The CDR3 is 13 residues long. Measured with immunoSEQ multiplex PCR; TCRdb has only the in-frame clones, and not every one. The sample holds over 50,000 clones, approximately 89% seen once. The specimen comprised peripheral blood, sampled on day 0 of AZD1222 vaccination. This TCR derives from an adult in good health. The chain links TRBV6-5 to TRBJ2-2; D is unclear. This chain's CDR3 is CASMRNEAGELFF. The CDR3 coding sequence is TGTGCCAGCATGAGGAATGAGGCCGGGGAGCTGTTTTTT.